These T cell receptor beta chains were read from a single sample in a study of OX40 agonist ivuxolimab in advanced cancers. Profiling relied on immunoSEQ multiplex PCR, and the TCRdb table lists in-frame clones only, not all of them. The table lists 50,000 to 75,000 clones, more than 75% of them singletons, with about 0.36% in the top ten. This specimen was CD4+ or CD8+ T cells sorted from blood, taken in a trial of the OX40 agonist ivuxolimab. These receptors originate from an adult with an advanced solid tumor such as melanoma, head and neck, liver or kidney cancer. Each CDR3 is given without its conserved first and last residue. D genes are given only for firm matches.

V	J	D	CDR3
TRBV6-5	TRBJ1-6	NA	ASRSEGDSPLH
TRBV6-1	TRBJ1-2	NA	ASSKNYGYT
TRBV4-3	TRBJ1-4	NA	ASSQDGVSFGYSTNEKLF
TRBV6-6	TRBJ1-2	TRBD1	ASSSWTGWRDGYT
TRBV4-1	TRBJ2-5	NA	ASSQDPPGAETQY
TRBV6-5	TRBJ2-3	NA	ASSYTPYSTDTQY
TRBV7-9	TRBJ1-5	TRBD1	ASSPGQGVVQPQH
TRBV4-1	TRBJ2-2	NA	ASSIGGLLTSSAGELF
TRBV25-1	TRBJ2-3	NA	ASSDARSTDTQY
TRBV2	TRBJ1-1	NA	ASSERFLWPRL
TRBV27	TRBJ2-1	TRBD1	ASRRDRVYNEQF
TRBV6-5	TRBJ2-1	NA	ASSGRGYNEQF
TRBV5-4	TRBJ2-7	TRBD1	ASSSGTGGDEQY
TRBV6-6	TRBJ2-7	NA	ASSLPSGTYLYEQY
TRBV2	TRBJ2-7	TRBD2	ASSETPIAGFSYEQY
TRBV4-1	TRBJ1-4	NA	ASSQGPNEKLF
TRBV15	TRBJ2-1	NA	ATSRDSSGSSYNEQF
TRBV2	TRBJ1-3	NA	ASSDPGGVGGNTIY
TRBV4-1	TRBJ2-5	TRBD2	ASSHVSSGRAGETQY
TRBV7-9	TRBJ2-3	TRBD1	ASSSRTGGTDTQY
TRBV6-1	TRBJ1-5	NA	ASTGKNQPQH
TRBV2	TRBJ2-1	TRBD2	ASSPRLAAYNEQF
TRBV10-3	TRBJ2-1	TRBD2	AISGGGLAGVEQF
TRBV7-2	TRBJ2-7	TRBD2	ASSLGGGSYEQY
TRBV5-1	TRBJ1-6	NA	ASSLGGVSSSPLH
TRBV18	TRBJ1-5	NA	ASSRYREEQPQH
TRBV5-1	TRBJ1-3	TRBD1	ASSSEGQGNTIY
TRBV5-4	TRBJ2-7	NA	ASRLSSIGAYEQY
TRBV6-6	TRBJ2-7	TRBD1	ASRDRGVVYEQY